This is a list of T cell receptor beta chains from one sample in a study of CD8+ T cells in alopecia areata. Generated by immunoSEQ multiplex PCR, the TCRdb table keeps only in-frame clones and is missing some. This table has 200,000 to 250,000 clones, 50% to 60% appearing once. The specimen was CD4+ T cells sorted from blood, collected at week 4, from a patient treated with tofacitinib. These TCRs come from a human donor with alopecia areata. Each CDR3 is given with its conserved first and last residue. A D gene is named only where the DNA matches it firmly. Some rows mark clone size as missing; the rest say once, few, many or name a class of expanded clone.

j_call d_call v_call clone_size cdr3_aa cdr3_nt
TRBJ1-1 TRBD1 TRBV27 . CASSSPPRTGKFYTEAFF TGTGCCAGCAGTTCCCCGCCTCGGACAGGGAAGTTCTACACTGAAGCTTTCTTT
TRBJ2-7 TRBD1 TRBV25-1 . CASSEWAGTGDEQYF TGTGCCAGCAGTGAATGGGCCGGGACAGGGGACGAGCAGTACTTC
TRBJ1-2 TRBD1 TRBV4-3 once CASSQGRDRPYGYTF TGCGCCAGCAGCCAAGGGCGGGACAGGCCCTATGGCTACACCTTC
TRBJ2-1 . TRBV6-1 . CASSDSGTNEQFF TGTGCCAGCAGTGACTCGGGGACCAATGAGCAGTTCTTC
TRBJ1-2 . TRBV9 . CASSPRGGGIRYGYTF TGTGCCAGCAGCCCCCGAGGGGGGGGGATTCGCTATGGCTACACCTTC
TRBJ1-6 TRBD1 TRBV30 . CAWSRQGENSPLHF TGTGCCTGGAGTCGACAGGGCGAAAATTCACCCCTCCACTTT
TRBJ1-5 . TRBV7-2 . CASNQGGNQPQHF TGTGCCAGCAACCAGGGAGGCAATCAGCCCCAGCATTTT
TRBJ2-7 . TRBV7-2 . CASSSRGGTNYEQYF TGTGCCAGCAGCTCGAGAGGAGGGACAAACTACGAGCAGTACTTC
TRBJ1-1 . TRBV12-2 few CASRLARGQVTNTEAFF TGTGCAAGTCGCTTAGCCCGGGGTCAAGTAACGAACACTGAAGCTTTCTTT
TRBJ2-3 TRBD2 TRBV15 . CATGDYGGTQYF TGTGCCACCGGGGACTATGGGGGTACGCAGTATTTT
TRBJ1-1 . TRBV2 . CASIGFTEAFF TGTGCCAGCATTGGGTTCACTGAAGCTTTCTTT
TRBJ2-2 . TRBV6-5 . CASSYSVSERELFF TGTGCCAGCAGTTACTCGGTCTCGGAACGGGAGCTGTTTTTT
TRBJ2-1 . TRBV19 . CASSTGDTKSSYNEQFF TGTGCCAGTAGTACGGGGGACACCAAGTCCTCCTACAATGAGCAGTTCTTC
TRBJ1-1 . TRBV19 few CASSIGGTIMNTEAFF TGTGCCAGTAGTATAGGCGGGACCATCATGAACACTGAAGCTTTCTTT
TRBJ2-3 . TRBV25-1 . CASSERSDTQYF TGTGCCAGCAGTGAACGGTCAGATACGCAGTATTTT
TRBJ2-1 . TRBV15 few CATSHTGMEQFF TGTGCCACCAGCCATACAGGGATGGAGCAGTTCTTC
TRBJ2-1 . TRBV7-2 . CASSFSPNNEQFF TGTGCCAGCAGCTTTTCCCCTAACAATGAGCAGTTCTTC
TRBJ1-2 TRBD1 TRBV4-3 once CASSQVGTVGSSYTF TGCGCCAGCAGCCAAGTTGGGACAGTTGGGAGTAGCTACACCTTC
TRBJ2-5 . TRBV5-6 . CASSLVGRLETQYF TGTGCCAGCAGCTTGGTGGGCAGATTAGAGACCCAGTACTTC
TRBJ1-1 TRBD1 TRBV10-3 . CAISGSGTGGGEAFF TGTGCCATCAGTGGATCCGGGACAGGGGGCGGGGAAGCTTTCTTT
TRBJ1-5 . TRBV30 . CAWNQGANQPQHF TGTGCCTGGAACCAGGGTGCCAATCAGCCCCAGCATTTT
TRBJ2-3 . TRBV4-1 few CASSLRWGRTTDTQYF TGCGCCAGCAGCCTAAGATGGGGCAGGACCACAGATACGCAGTATTTT
TRBJ1-1 . TRBV7-2 . CASSLNPSFGGMNTEAFF TGTGCCAGCAGCTTGAACCCTTCATTCGGGGGTATGAACACTGAAGCTTTCTTT
TRBJ1-1 . TRBV15 once CATSIRGTEAFF TGTGCCACCAGCATCCGGGGAACTGAAGCTTTCTTT
TRBJ1-2 . TRBV29-1 few CSVDAGDYGYTF TGCAGCGTTGATGCGGGGGACTATGGCTACACCTTC
TRBJ2-5 . TRBV9 . CASSVEGGQETQYF TGTGCCAGCAGCGTAGAAGGAGGCCAAGAGACCCAGTACTTC
TRBJ1-6 TRBD1 TRBV5-1 . CASGTGDNSPLHF TGCGCCAGCGGGACAGGGGATAATTCACCCCTCCACTTT
TRBJ1-1 . TRBV9 . CASSVEGTNTEAFF TGTGCCAGCAGCGTAGAAGGCACGAACACTGAAGCTTTCTTT
TRBJ2-1 TRBD1 TRBV30 . CAWSGEGQGIKHNEQFF TGTGCCTGGAGTGGAGAGGGACAGGGGATCAAACACAATGAGCAGTTCTTC
TRBJ2-1 . TRBV5-6 . CASSLGGDSYNEQFF TGTGCCAGCAGCTTGGGGGGCGACTCCTACAATGAGCAGTTCTTC
TRBJ2-3 . TRBV5-1 . CASSSTLSGTHLYTQYF TGCGCCAGCAGCTCAACCCTTAGCGGAACCCACCTTTATACGCAGTATTTT
TRBJ2-5 . TRBV29-1 few CSASLQSETQYF TGCAGCGCCTCTCTCCAATCCGAGACCCAGTACTTC
TRBJ2-3 TRBD2 TRBV7-9 few CASSRPGGGLDTQYF TGTGCCAGCAGCCGCCCAGGCGGGGGGCTTGATACGCAGTATTTT
TRBJ2-5 . TRBV25-1 . CASSGEPIQETQYF TGTGCCAGCAGTGGAGAACCCATCCAAGAGACCCAGTACTTC
TRBJ1-2 . TRBV18 . CASSRRTADGYTF TGTGCCAGCTCACGACGTACTGCGGATGGCTACACCTTC
TRBJ2-2 . TRBV6-6 . CASRRQSNTGELFF TGTGCCAGCAGACGACAGAGTAACACCGGGGAGCTGTTTTTT
TRBJ2-2 . TRBV7-8 . CASSRTVNTGELFF TGTGCCAGCAGTCGGACTGTAAACACCGGGGAGCTGTTTTTT
TRBJ1-1 TRBD1 TRBV29-1 . CSVNRGNTEAFF TGCAGCGTAAACAGGGGAAACACTGAAGCTTTCTTT
TRBJ1-2 . TRBV5-6 . CASSLSAGPYGYTF TGTGCCAGCAGCTTGTCGGCCGGGCCCTATGGCTACACCTTC
TRBJ2-5 . TRBV10-2 . CASLGAPLETQYF TGCGCCAGCCTGGGGGCGCCTCTGGAGACCCAGTACTTC
TRBJ2-7 . TRBV27 . CASSSRQASSYEQYF TGTGCCAGCAGTTCAAGACAGGCCAGCTCCTACGAGCAGTACTTC
TRBJ2-5 . TRBV7-2 . CASSSNQETQYF TGTGCCAGCAGCTCAAACCAAGAGACCCAGTACTTC
TRBJ1-1 TRBD1 TRBV30 . CAWERQGAGTEAFF TGTGCCTGGGAGAGACAGGGGGCAGGAACTGAAGCTTTCTTT
TRBJ2-7 TRBD1 TRBV29-1 . CSVYRGFGYEQYF TGCAGCGTTTACAGGGGCTTCGGGTACGAGCAGTACTTC
TRBJ1-1 TRBD1 TRBV27 . CASRRPDRGAGEAFF TGTGCCAGCAGGAGACCAGACAGGGGAGCGGGTGAAGCTTTCTTT
TRBJ2-3 TRBD2 TRBV7-2 . CASSPHAAGGYTQYF TGTGCCAGCAGCCCCCACGCAGCGGGGGGATATACGCAGTATTTT